This is a list of T cell receptor beta chains from one sample in a study of blood T cell repertoires in COVID-19. Profiled with immunoSEQ multiplex PCR; TCRdb holds only in-frame clones, not every one. The sample lists about 220,000 clones, 84% seen once, with 4.5% to 6% in the top ten. Specimen: peripheral blood. The receptors come from a woman aged 60-75 years who had recovered from COVID-19. Both conserved end residues are part of each CDR3. The D gene is left open where the match is weak. Clone size is stated in some rows and not others, as once, few, many or a class when expanded.

CDR3 DNA,CDR3 protein,D gene,V gene,clone size,CDR3 length,J gene
TGTGCCAGCAGCCCCGAGGACTTCACAGATACGCAGTATTTT,CASSPEDFTDTQYF,NA,TRBV7-9,NA,14,TRBJ2-3
TGTGCCAGCAGTTCACAGGGAGTGGCTGAAGCTTTCTTT,CASSSQGVAEAFF,NA,TRBV12-3/TRBV12-4,NA,13,TRBJ1-1
TGTGCCAGCAGTGAAATCCAGGGAGGAGATACGCAGTATTTT,CASSEIQGGDTQYF,NA,TRBV25-1,NA,14,TRBJ2-3
TGTGCCAGCAGACTAGCGGGGGGAAGGTACGAGCAGTACTTC,CASRLAGGRYEQYF,TRBD2,TRBV7-8,once,14,TRBJ2-7
TGTGCCAGCAGCTCTACACAAGGCGGGGGGTCTAGCTCCTACAATGAGCAGTTCTTC,CASSSTQGGGSSSYNEQFF,TRBD2,TRBV7-9,NA,19,TRBJ2-1
TGTGCCAGCAGTTTACGGGCCGGGGCTGAAGCTTTCTTT,CASSLRAGAEAFF,NA,TRBV28,few,13,TRBJ1-1
TGTGCCAGCAGCCTGGGACTAGCGGGGGGGAGAATCACAGATACGCAGTATTTT,CASSLGLAGGRITDTQYF,TRBD2,TRBV7-6,NA,18,TRBJ2-3
TGTGCCAGCGGGTGGACACTGTCTGGAAACACCATATATTTT,CASGWTLSGNTIYF,NA,TRBV7-9,NA,14,TRBJ1-3
TGTGCCAGTAGTATAGTGGTGACAGGGAACCACGAGCAGTACTTC,CASSIVVTGNHEQYF,TRBD1,TRBV19,NA,15,TRBJ2-7
TGTGCTAGTGGTTCCGGACAGGGGAGATCCTACGAGCAGTACTTC,CASGSGQGRSYEQYF,TRBD1,TRBV12-5,NA,15,TRBJ2-7
TGTGCCAGCAGCCTAACCGGGACAGGGTACGAAAAACTGTTTTTT,CASSLTGTGYEKLFF,TRBD1,TRBV7-9,NA,15,TRBJ1-4
TGTGCCAGCAGCCAAGATCGGGATCCCTCTCCAGGGGCGGCTAATGAAAAACTGTTTTTT,CASSQDRDPSPGAANEKLFF,NA,TRBV4-2,NA,20,TRBJ1-4
TGCGCCAGCAGCGGCGGGGGGGACACCGGGGAGCTGTTTTTT,CASSGGGDTGELFF,TRBD2,TRBV5-1,NA,14,TRBJ2-2
TGTGCCAGTAGTATAGGTCCTCGGAGAAGCTCTGGAAACACCATATATTTT,CASSIGPRRSSGNTIYF,NA,TRBV19,NA,17,TRBJ1-3
TGTGCCAGCAGCGTAGCTGGGGGCGCCGGAAACACCATATATTTT,CASSVAGGAGNTIYF,NA,TRBV9,NA,15,TRBJ1-3
TGTGCCAGCAGCGTATCGGGGGGGGATCAGCCCCAGCATTTT,CASSVSGGDQPQHF,NA,TRBV9,many,14,TRBJ1-5
TGCGCCAGCAGTGACGCCTCCGGGAGATCAGATACGCAGTATTTT,CASSDASGRSDTQYF,NA,TRBV10-2,NA,15,TRBJ2-3
TGTGCCAGCAGCTTATCAACAGATACGCAGTATTTT,CASSLSTDTQYF,NA,TRBV7-2,few,12,TRBJ2-3
TGTGCCAGCACACCCTCCACGGAAGAGACCCAGTACTTC,CASTPSTEETQYF,NA,TRBV6-5,NA,13,TRBJ2-5
TGTGCCATCTCACGGGGGGGCGCAGAAGATGGCTACACCTTC,CAISRGGAEDGYTF,NA,TRBV6-5,NA,14,TRBJ1-2
TGCGCCAGCAGCCCGGGACTAGCGGGGGGAACCGGGGAGCTGTTTTTT,CASSPGLAGGTGELFF,TRBD2,TRBV5-1,NA,16,TRBJ2-2
TGTGCCAGCAGCCAAGTCTCGTTAGCGGGGGGGTCCACAGATACGCAGTATTTT,CASSQVSLAGGSTDTQYF,TRBD2,TRBV4-2,NA,18,TRBJ2-3
TGTGCCAGCAGCGAGACAGGGTTGCGCGAGCAGTACTTC,CASSETGLREQYF,TRBD1,TRBV9,NA,13,TRBJ2-7
TGTGCCAGCAGTGAGAGGACAGGGGACAATTCACCCCTCCACTTT,CASSERTGDNSPLHF,TRBD1,TRBV25-1,NA,15,TRBJ1-6
TGTGCCAGCAGCCTGACGACTAGCTGGACCCAGTACTTC,CASSLTTSWTQYF,TRBD2,TRBV6-2/TRBV6-3,NA,13,TRBJ2-5
TGTGCCAGCAGTTCCGACAGGGGCACTGAAGCTTTCTTT,CASSSDRGTEAFF,TRBD1,TRBV6-6,NA,13,TRBJ1-1